One sample yielded the 3 T cell receptor beta chains listed below, sequenced in a study of T cells in Graves' hyperthyroidism and ophthalmopathy. Researchers took RNA transcripts and amplified the TCR beta CDR3 regions from them. First-round RT-PCR targeting the TCR CDR3 was performed with the HTBI primer set. Via MiXCR, TCRdb re-called the multiplex PCR reads, giving one row per CDR3 protein. There are under 400,000 distinct CDR3 sequences in the sample; roughly 21% occur only once, and around 50% lies in the top ten. Sequencing was done on a sample of blood. Source of these receptors: a woman aged 50 to 60 with Graves' hyperthyroidism.

The chain employs TRBV28 and TRBJ1-6; tentative D call: TRBD1 (5 bases). The germline V and J ends were trimmed by 11 bases and 3 bases, with 11 bases remaining between them. The CDR3 runs 13 residues. Germline V gives CDR1 MDHEN, CDR2 SYDVKM. This CDR3 reads CAGTGRYNSPLHF. CDR3 nucleotide sequence: TGTGCCGGGACCGGCCGCTATAATTCACCCCTCCACTTT.

This clonotype was observed many times. The V gene is TRBV30, the J gene TRBJ2-2; weak D call: TRBD1 (6 bases). CDR3 length: 15 amino acids. Trimming shortened V by 3 bases and J by 5 bases, and 16 bases separated the two germline ends. Germline values: CDR1 GTSNPN, CDR2 SVGIG (reference sequence). CDR3 region: CAWRGVTGGTGELFF. CDR3 nucleotides: TGTGCCTGGAGGGGCGTGACAGGAGGTACCGGGGAGCTGTTTTTT.

This clonotype was seen repeatedly, ten times or more. The genes are TRBV2 and TRBJ1-4; TRBD1 matches 7 bases. V lost 10 bases to trimming and J lost 8 bases; unmatched junction nucleotides: 10. There are 13 residues in the CDR3. Germline V gives CDR1 SNHLY, CDR2 FYNNEI. The CDR3: CATNRGPTEKLFF. The CDR3 nucleotides read TGTGCCACAAACAGGGGACCCACCGAAAAACTGTTTTTT.